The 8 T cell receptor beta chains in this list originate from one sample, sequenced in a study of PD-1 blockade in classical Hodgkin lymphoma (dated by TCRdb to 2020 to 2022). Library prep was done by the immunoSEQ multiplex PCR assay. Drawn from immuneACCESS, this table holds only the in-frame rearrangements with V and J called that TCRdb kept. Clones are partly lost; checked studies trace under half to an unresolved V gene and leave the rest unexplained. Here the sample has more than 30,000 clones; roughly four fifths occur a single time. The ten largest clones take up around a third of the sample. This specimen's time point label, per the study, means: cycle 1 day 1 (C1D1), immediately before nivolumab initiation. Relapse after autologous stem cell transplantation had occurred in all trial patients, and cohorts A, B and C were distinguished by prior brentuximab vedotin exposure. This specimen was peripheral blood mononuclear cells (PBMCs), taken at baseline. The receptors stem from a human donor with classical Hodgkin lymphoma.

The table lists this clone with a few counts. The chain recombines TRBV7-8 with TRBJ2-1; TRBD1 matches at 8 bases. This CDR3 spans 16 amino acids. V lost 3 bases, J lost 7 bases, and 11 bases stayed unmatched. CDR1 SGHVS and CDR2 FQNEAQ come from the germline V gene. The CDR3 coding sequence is TGTGCCAGCAGCTTTAGCGATTGGACAGGGTCGAATGAGCAGTTCTTC. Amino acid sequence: CASSFSDWTGSNEQFF.

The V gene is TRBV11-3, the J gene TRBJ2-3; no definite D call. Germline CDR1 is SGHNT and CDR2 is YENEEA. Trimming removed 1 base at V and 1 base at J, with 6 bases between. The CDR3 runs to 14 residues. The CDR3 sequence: CASSLGRRTDTQYF. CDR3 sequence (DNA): TGTGCCAGCAGCTTAGGCAGGCGCACAGATACGCAGTATTTT.

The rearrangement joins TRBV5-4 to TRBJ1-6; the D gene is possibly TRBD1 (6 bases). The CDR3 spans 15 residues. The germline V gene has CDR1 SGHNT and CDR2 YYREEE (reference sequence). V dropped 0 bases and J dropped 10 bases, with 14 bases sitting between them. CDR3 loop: CASSLGGRSRSPLHF. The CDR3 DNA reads TGTGCCAGCAGCTTGGGGGGGCGGTCGCGCTCACCCCTCCACTTT.

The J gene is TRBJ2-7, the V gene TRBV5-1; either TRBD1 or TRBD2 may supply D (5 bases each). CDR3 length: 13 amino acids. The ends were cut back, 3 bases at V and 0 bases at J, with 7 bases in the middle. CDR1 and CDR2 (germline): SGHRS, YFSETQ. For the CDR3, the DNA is TGCGCCAGCAGCTCAGGGAGCTCCTACGAGCAGTACTTC. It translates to CASSSGSSYEQYF.

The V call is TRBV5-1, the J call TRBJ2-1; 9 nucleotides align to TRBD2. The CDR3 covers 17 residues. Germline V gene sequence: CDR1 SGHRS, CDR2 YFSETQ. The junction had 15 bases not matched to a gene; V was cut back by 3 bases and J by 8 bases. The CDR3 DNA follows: TGCGCCAGCAGCTCTATACCTAGCGGGAACACCGCCTATGAGCAGTTCTTC. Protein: CASSSIPSGNTAYEQFF.

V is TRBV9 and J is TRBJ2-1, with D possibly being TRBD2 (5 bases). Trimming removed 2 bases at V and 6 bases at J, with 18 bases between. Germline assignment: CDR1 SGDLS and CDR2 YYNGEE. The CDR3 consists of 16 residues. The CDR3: CASSVDSRQSFNEQFF. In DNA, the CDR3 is TGTGCCAGCAGCGTGGACTCGAGACAAAGTTTCAATGAGCAGTTCTTC.

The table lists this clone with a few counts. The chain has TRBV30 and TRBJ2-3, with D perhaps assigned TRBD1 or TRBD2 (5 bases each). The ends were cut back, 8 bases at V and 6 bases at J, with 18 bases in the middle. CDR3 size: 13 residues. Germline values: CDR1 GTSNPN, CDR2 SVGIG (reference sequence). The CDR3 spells CAGRDPPEDTQYF. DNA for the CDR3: TGTGCCGGCCGGGACCCCCCGGAGGATACGCAGTATTTT.

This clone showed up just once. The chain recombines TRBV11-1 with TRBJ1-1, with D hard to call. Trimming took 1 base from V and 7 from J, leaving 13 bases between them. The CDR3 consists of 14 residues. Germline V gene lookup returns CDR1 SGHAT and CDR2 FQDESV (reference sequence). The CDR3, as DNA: TGTGCCAGCAGCTTAGTTACGCCGGGCAATGAAGCTTTCTTT. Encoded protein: CASSLVTPGNEAFF.